This entry lists 5 T cell receptor beta chains sequenced from one sample in a study of sequential checkpoint blockade in melanoma. TCRdb keeps only in-frame clones here, not all; method: immunoSEQ multiplex PCR. The table includes fewer than 15,000 clones, roughly four fifths detected once. The sample's treatment: randomized to nivolumab then ipilimumab (arm A) or the reverse (arm B). The specimen comprised CD8+ T cells sorted from blood (inferred from file names), sampled from a patient given nivolumab and ipilimumab in sequence. Receptors were obtained from a human donor with melanoma.

This rearrangement joins TRBV19 to TRBJ2-2, with 8 nucleotides matching TRBD1. The CDR3 sequence is 15 residues long. The junction had 10 bases not matched to a gene; V was cut back by 6 bases and J by 7 bases. The germline gives CDR1 LNHDA, CDR2 SQIVND (reference sequence). DNA for the CDR3: TGTGCCAGTAGACGGACAGGGAAGAAGAGCGGGGAGCTGTTTTTT. Translating gives CASRRTGKKSGELFF.

This clone was detected only once. V usage is TRBV28 and J usage is TRBJ1-1, with TRBD1 identical over 8 bases. This CDR3 region has 16 residues. From germline, CDR1 is MDHEN and CDR2 SYDVKM. With V trimmed by 0 bases and J by 3 bases, 6 bases remained unmatched. In DNA form, the CDR3 reads TGTGCCAGCAGTTTATGGGGGACAGGCACGGACACTGAAGCTTTCTTT. As protein: CASSLWGTGTDTEAFF.

The V gene is TRBV9, the J gene TRBJ2-7; 7 nucleotides line up with TRBD2. V lost 2 bases and J lost 4; bases outside the gene matches: 9. Germline V CDR1 and CDR2: SGDLS, YYNGEE. The CDR3 is made up of 15 amino acids. For the CDR3, the DNA is TGTGCCAGCAGCGTTTCCGGGACTAAGGTTTACGAGCAGTACTTC. This sequence encodes CASSVSGTKVYEQYF.

This chain connects TRBV4-1 to TRBJ2-3, with 7 bases fitting TRBD1. CDR3 size: 15 residues. Germline CDR1 is MGHRA and CDR2 is YSYEKL. With V trimmed by 4 bases and J by 2 bases, 6 bases remained unmatched. CDR3 nucleotides: TGCGCCAGCAGCCCCCAGACAGGGTTCACAGATACGCAGTATTTT. The encoded protein is CASSPQTGFTDTQYF.

Sample share makes this clone medium-sized. The chain employs TRBV10-3 and TRBJ1-1; no clear D. Germline-derived CDR1 and CDR2 are ENHRY and SYGVKD. This CDR3 spans 14 amino acids. The V gene lost 4 bases and the J gene lost 7 bases, with 16 bases spanning the gap. The DNA for the CDR3 is TGTGCCATCAGTGGGTTGGGAGGGTCTGATGAAGCTTTCTTT. Translated, it gives CAISGLGGSDEAFF.